Listed below are T cell receptor beta chains from one sample, sequenced in a study of cytomegalovirus exposure and HLA in healthy donors. Assay: immunoSEQ multiplex PCR; the TCRdb copy retains only in-frame clones and omits some. The data hold 76,000 or so clones, with roughly 73% observed a single time. The sequencing sample was made of PBMCs. These receptors all come from a woman in her forties in good health and CMV-seropositive. Both conserved end residues are part of each CDR3. The D gene is left open where the match is weak. Size tells how often a clone was seen (once, few, many) or the class of an expanded clone, and some rows leave it out.

D gene	V gene	clone size	J gene	CDR3 DNA	CDR3 protein
TRBD1	TRBV6-5	NA	TRBJ2-2	TGTGCCAGCAGTTACAACAGGGGATTTGCCGGGGAGCTGTTTTTT	CASSYNRGFAGELFF
TRBD1	TRBV5-6	NA	TRBJ1-2	TGTGCCAGCAGCCCGACCGGGACAGTCAACTATGGCTACACCTTC	CASSPTGTVNYGYTF
NA	TRBV15	NA	TRBJ2-7	TGTGCCACCAGCAGAGTTCGGGGGGCGCTGGACGAGCAGTACTTC	CATSRVRGALDEQYF
TRBD1	TRBV5-6	NA	TRBJ1-1	TGTGCCAGCAGCCGGGACAGAGCGAACACTGAAGCTTTCTTT	CASSRDRANTEAFF
NA	TRBV19	NA	TRBJ1-2	TGTGCCAGTAGTAGGTCGATAACTATGGAATACACCTTC	CASSRSITMEYTF
NA	TRBV30	NA	TRBJ2-7	TGTGCCTGGAGACCTAAAGGGGGCTACGAGCAGTACTTC	CAWRPKGGYEQYF
TRBD2	TRBV5-4	NA	TRBJ2-2	TGTGCCAGCAGCTTGGCAGCGGGAGGGAGTGGCACCGGGGAGCTGTTTTTT	CASSLAAGGSGTGELFF
NA	TRBV5-6	few	TRBJ2-5	TGTGCCAGCAGCTTCCTGGGCTCGACACAAGAGACCCAGTACTTC	CASSFLGSTQETQYF
NA	TRBV21-1	NA	TRBJ1-1	TGTGCCAGCAGCAAAGTGAGGAACACTGAAGCTTTCTTT	CASSKVRNTEAFF
NA	TRBV7-9	NA	TRBJ1-1	TGTGCCAGCACCCAGATGAACACTGAAGCTTTCTTT	CASTQMNTEAFF
NA	TRBV29-1	NA	TRBJ1-4	TGCAGCGTTGGATGGTCGCAGGGAGGAGAAAAACTGTTTTTT	CSVGWSQGGEKLFF
TRBD1	TRBV19	few	TRBJ2-3	TGTGCCAGTAGTATAGGGGACAGGGTGGCAGATACGCAGTATTTT	CASSIGDRVADTQYF
TRBD1	TRBV30	NA	TRBJ2-1	TGTGCCTGGACTGGAAAAAACAGGGGAAACTCGGGTGAGCAGTTCTTC	CAWTGKNRGNSGEQFF
TRBD1	TRBV7-9	NA	TRBJ1-1	TGTGCCAGCAGCTTAGACAGGGGAAGAGGCACTGAAGCTTTCTTT	CASSLDRGRGTEAFF
TRBD2	TRBV25-1	NA	TRBJ2-1	TGTGCCAGCAGTGAACTAGCGGTCTACAATGAGCAGTTCTTC	CASSELAVYNEQFF
TRBD1	TRBV10-3	NA	TRBJ1-2	TGTGCCATCAGTGAGACAGGGGGGGCCTATGGCTACACCTTC	CAISETGGAYGYTF
NA	TRBV29-1	once	TRBJ1-2	TGCAGCGTTGAAGAACACAGACGCAGGGGTGGGGGCTACACCTTC	CSVEEHRRRGGGYTF
TRBD2	TRBV5-1	NA	TRBJ2-1	TGCGCCAGCAGGGATCCTAGCGGGGGCTCCTACAATGAGCAGTTCTTC	CASRDPSGGSYNEQFF
TRBD2	TRBV7-6	NA	TRBJ2-1	TGTGCCAGCAGCTTAGTCCCCGGGACTAGGACCTACAATGAGCAGTTCTTC	CASSLVPGTRTYNEQFF
TRBD1	TRBV6-5	NA	TRBJ1-2	TGTGCCAGCAGTGGGGACAGGTTCTATGGCTACACCTTC	CASSGDRFYGYTF
NA	TRBV7-6	NA	TRBJ2-1	TGTGCCAGCAGCCCTGGAGGAGGAGGGCTCAATGAGCAGTTCTTC	CASSPGGGGLNEQFF
NA	TRBV5-1	NA	TRBJ1-4	TGCGCCAGCAGCTTGGACAGGGTAGCTGAAAAACTGTTTTTT	CASSLDRVAEKLFF
NA	TRBV2	once	TRBJ1-1	TGTGCCACCCGAGGGAGGACGTCGTTTGCCACTGAAGCTTTCTTT	CATRGRTSFATEAFF
NA	TRBV5-8	NA	TRBJ2-5	TGTGCCCCTAGGGAGCGGGACACACAAGAGACCCAGTACTTC	CAPRERDTQETQYF
NA	TRBV7-6	NA	TRBJ1-2	TGTGCCAGCAGCTTAGAGGGAGGGGTTGATAGCTATGGCTACACCTTC	CASSLEGGVDSYGYTF
NA	TRBV2	NA	TRBJ2-1	TGTGCCAGCAACCTGGACAGATACAATGAGCAGTTCTTC	CASNLDRYNEQFF
TRBD1	TRBV5-5	NA	TRBJ2-5	TGTGCCAGCAGCTTGGTGTGGACAGGGGGCACAGAGACCCAGTACTTC	CASSLVWTGGTETQYF
NA	TRBV27	few	TRBJ1-1	TGTGCCAGCAGTTTTAACAGTTTGCCCACTGAAGCTTTCTTT	CASSFNSLPTEAFF
TRBD1	TRBV5-1	once	TRBJ1-1	TGCGCCAGCAGCTGGGGACAGCCAGCCTCTGAAGCTTTCTTT	CASSWGQPASEAFF
TRBD1	TRBV25-1	NA	TRBJ2-6	TGTGCCAGCAGTGAACGGGACAGGGTTTTCTCTGGGGCCAACGTCCTGACTTTC	CASSERDRVFSGANVLTF
NA	TRBV5-1	NA	TRBJ1-1	TGCGCCAGCAGCATATCACGGGGGGGCACTGAAGCTTTCTTT	CASSISRGGTEAFF
TRBD2	TRBV7-3	NA	TRBJ2-3	TGTGCCAGCAGCTTAAGGACTAGCGGGGATTCCCTGGCAGCTACGCAGTATTTT	CASSLRTSGDSLAATQYF
TRBD1	TRBV5-1	NA	TRBJ2-3	TGCGCCAGCAGCTTCCGGGACAGCCTCACAGATACGCAGTATTTT	CASSFRDSLTDTQYF
TRBD2	TRBV7-9	few	TRBJ2-1	TGTGCCAGCAGCTTTACGGCGGGAGGCCACAATGAGCAGTTCTTC	CASSFTAGGHNEQFF